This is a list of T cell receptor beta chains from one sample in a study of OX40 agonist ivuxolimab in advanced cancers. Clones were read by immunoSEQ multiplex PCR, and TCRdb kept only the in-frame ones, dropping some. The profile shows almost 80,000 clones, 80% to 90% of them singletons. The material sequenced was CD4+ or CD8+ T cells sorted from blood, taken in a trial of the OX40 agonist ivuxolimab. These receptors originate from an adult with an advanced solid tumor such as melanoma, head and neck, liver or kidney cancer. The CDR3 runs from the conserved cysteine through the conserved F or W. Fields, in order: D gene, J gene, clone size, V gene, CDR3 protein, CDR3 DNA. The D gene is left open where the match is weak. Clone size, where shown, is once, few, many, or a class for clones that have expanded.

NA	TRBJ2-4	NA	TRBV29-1	CSVERSDFTLAKNIQYF	TGCAGCGTTGAACGCAGTGATTTTACACTAGCCAAAAACATTCAGTACTTC
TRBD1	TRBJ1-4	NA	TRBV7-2	CASSYRGHDEKLFF	TGTGCCAGCAGCTACAGGGGGCATGACGAAAAACTGTTTTTT
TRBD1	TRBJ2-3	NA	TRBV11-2	CASSPDRGLGDTQYF	TGTGCCAGCAGCCCGGACAGGGGGCTGGGAGATACGCAGTATTTT
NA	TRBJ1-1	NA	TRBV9	CASSVAWDLNTEAFF	TGTGCCAGCAGCGTAGCTTGGGACCTGAACACTGAAGCTTTCTTT
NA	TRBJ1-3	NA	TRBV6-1	CASSEQGSGNTIYF	TGTGCCAGCAGTGAGCAGGGATCGGGAAACACCATATATTTT
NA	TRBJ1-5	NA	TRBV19	CASNKRQDSNQPQHF	TGTGCCAGTAATAAGCGACAGGATAGCAATCAGCCCCAGCATTTT
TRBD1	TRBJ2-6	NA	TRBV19	CASGDRVASGANVLTF	TGTGCCAGCGGGGACAGGGTTGCCTCTGGGGCCAACGTCCTGACTTTC
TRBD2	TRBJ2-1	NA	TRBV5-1	CASSLVLAGDQGNEQFF	TGCGCCAGCAGCTTGGTCCTAGCGGGAGATCAGGGGAATGAGCAGTTCTTC
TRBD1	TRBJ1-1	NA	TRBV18	CASSPDRNFEAFF	TGTGCCAGCTCACCGGACAGGAACTTTGAAGCTTTCTTT
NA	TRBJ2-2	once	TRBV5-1	CASSLGARTNTGELFF	TGCGCCAGCAGCTTGGGGGCCAGGACGAACACCGGGGAGCTGTTTTTT
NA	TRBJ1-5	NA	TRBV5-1	CASSLGQEDQPQHF	TGCGCCAGCAGCTTGGGACAGGAGGATCAGCCCCAGCATTTT
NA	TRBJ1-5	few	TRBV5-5	CASSLMGGPSRQPQHF	TGTGCCAGCAGCTTGATGGGAGGGCCCTCAAGACAGCCCCAGCATTTT
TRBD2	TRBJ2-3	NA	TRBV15	CATRKADSGRPTDTQYF	TGTGCCACCAGAAAGGCCGATAGCGGGAGGCCCACAGATACGCAGTATTTT
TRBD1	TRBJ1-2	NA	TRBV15	CATSRDRRGNGYTF	TGTGCCACCAGCAGAGATCGCAGGGGGAATGGCTACACCTTC
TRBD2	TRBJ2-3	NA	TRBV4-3	CASSLGSSGGAADTQYF	TGCGCCAGCAGCCTAGGGAGTAGCGGGGGGGCAGCAGATACGCAGTATTTT
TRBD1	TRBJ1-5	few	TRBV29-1	CSVRQGGGNQPQHF	TGCAGCGTTCGACAGGGGGGCGGCAATCAGCCCCAGCATTTT
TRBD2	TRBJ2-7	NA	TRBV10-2	CASSVSGGREQYF	TGCGCCAGCAGTGTTAGCGGGGGGCGCGAGCAGTACTTC
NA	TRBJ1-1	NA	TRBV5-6	CASSYTSGYTEAFF	TGTGCCAGCAGCTACACCTCAGGGTACACTGAAGCTTTCTTT
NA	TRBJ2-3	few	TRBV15	CATSRVGQGTTDTQYF	TGTGCCACCAGCAGAGTGGGGCAGGGGACCACAGATACGCAGTATTTT
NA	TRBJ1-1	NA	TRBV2	CASSSFTGTEAFF	TGTGCCAGCAGTTCGTTCACGGGGACTGAAGCTTTCTTT
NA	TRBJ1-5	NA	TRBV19	CASWNRDGSNQPQHF	TGTGCCAGCTGGAACCGGGACGGAAGCAATCAGCCCCAGCATTTT
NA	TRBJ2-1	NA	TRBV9	CASSEELGGTYNEQFF	TGTGCCAGCAGCGAGGAACTCGGGGGTACCTACAATGAGCAGTTCTTC
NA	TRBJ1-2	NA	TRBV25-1	CASSERSSGVHYGYTF	TGTGCCAGCAGTGAAAGGTCGTCTGGGGTGCACTATGGCTACACCTTC
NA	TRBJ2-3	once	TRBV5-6	CASSFTAGITDTQYF	TGTGCCAGCAGCTTTACGGCAGGGATAACAGATACGCAGTATTTT
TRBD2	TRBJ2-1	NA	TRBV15	CATSRGTSGLREQFF	TGTGCCACCAGCAGAGGAACTAGCGGCTTGAGAGAGCAGTTCTTC
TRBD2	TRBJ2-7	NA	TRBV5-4	CASSLDLAGNEQYF	TGTGCCAGCAGCTTGGACCTAGCGGGTAACGAGCAGTACTTC
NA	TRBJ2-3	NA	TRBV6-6	CASTSPRREADTQYF	TGTGCCAGCACCTCCCCCCGACGAGAGGCAGATACGCAGTATTTT
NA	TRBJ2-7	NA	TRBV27	CASSPYLIEEVGNEQYF	TGTGCCAGCAGTCCTTATCTGATAGAGGAGGTGGGCAACGAGCAGTACTTC
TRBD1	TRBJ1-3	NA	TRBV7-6	CASSLASTGTGNTIYF	TGTGCCAGCAGCTTAGCTTCGACAGGGACTGGAAACACCATATATTTT
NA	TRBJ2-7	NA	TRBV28	CASSPGTFSYEQYF	TGTGCCAGCAGTCCAGGGACATTCTCCTACGAGCAGTACTTC
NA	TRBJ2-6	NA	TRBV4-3	CASSQVGAGDITGANVLTF	TGCGCCAGCAGCCAAGTGGGCGCCGGGGACATAACTGGGGCCAACGTCCTGACTTTC
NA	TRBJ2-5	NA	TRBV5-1	CASSIFRGREETQYF	TGCGCCAGCAGCATCTTCAGGGGTAGGGAAGAGACCCAGTACTTC
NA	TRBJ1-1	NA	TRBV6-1	CASSERPGGGREAFF	TGTGCCAGCAGTGAGCGGCCCGGTGGGGGACGCGAAGCTTTCTTT
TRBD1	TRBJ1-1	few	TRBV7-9	CASSARQGITEAFF	TGTGCCAGCAGCGCCCGACAGGGAATTACTGAAGCTTTCTTT